A selection of T cell receptor beta chains follows, all from one sample in a study of chemoradiotherapy in HPV16-positive cancers. Clones were read by immunoSEQ multiplex PCR, and TCRdb kept only the in-frame ones, dropping some. The sample includes 30,000 to 40,000 clones, approximately 73% of them seen just once. The sequenced sample was blood, obtained from a patient who underwent chemoradiotherapy. These receptors came from a human donor with HPV-associated anogenital cancer. Each CDR3 is given with its conserved first and last residue. D genes are given only for firm matches. Clone size is given for some rows only: seen once, a few or many times, or a class if the clone is expanded.

j_call clone_size d_call v_call cdr3_aa cdr3_nt
TRBJ2-1 NA NA TRBV18 CASSTQGGENEQFF TGTGCCAGTTCCACCCAGGGGGGAGAGAATGAGCAGTTCTTC
TRBJ2-3 NA TRBD2 TRBV10-3 CAISEKTSGDTDTQYF TGTGCCATCAGTGAGAAGACTAGCGGGGACACAGATACGCAGTATTTT
TRBJ1-2 NA NA TRBV6-6 CASSYESPLYGYTF TGTGCCAGCAGTTACGAATCACCTTTGTATGGCTACACCTTC
TRBJ2-2 NA TRBD2 TRBV10-1 CASSSQAGGTGELFF TGCGCCAGCAGTTCTCAGGCGGGGGGAACCGGGGAGCTGTTTTTT
TRBJ2-7 once NA TRBV5-1 CASSLGQGSSYEQYF TGCGCCAGCAGCTTGGGCCAGGGGAGCTCCTACGAGCAGTACTTC
TRBJ1-6 few NA TRBV27 CASSLYNARNSPLHF TGTGCCAGCAGTTTATACAATGCTAGGAATTCACCCCTCCACTTT
TRBJ1-2 few NA TRBV6-5 CASSPEKNRGYTF TGTGCCAGCAGCCCCGAGAAAAATCGTGGCTACACCTTC
TRBJ2-2 NA NA TRBV5-4 CASISSRESNTGELFF TGTGCCAGCATCTCGTCCAGGGAATCAAACACCGGGGAGCTGTTTTTT
TRBJ1-6 NA NA TRBV27 CASSWRGGESPLHF TGTGCCAGCAGTTGGCGGGGCGGAGAGTCACCCCTCCACTTT
TRBJ2-2 NA NA TRBV11-3 CASSRTGELFF TGTGCCAGCAGCAGAACCGGGGAGCTGTTTTTT
TRBJ1-6 NA NA TRBV30 CAWRGGMNSPLHF TGTGCCTGGAGGGGAGGGATGAATTCACCCCTCCACTTT
TRBJ1-1 few TRBD1 TRBV5-1 CASSPGQANTEAFF TGCGCCAGCAGCCCGGGACAGGCGAACACTGAAGCTTTCTTT
TRBJ2-7 NA NA TRBV15 CATSRGPEYPYEQYF TGTGCCACCAGCAGAGGACCAGAGTACCCCTACGAGCAGTACTTC
TRBJ1-3 few NA TRBV5-1 CASSQGEGINTIYF TGCGCCAGCAGCCAAGGGGAGGGCATAAACACCATATATTTT
TRBJ1-1 NA TRBD1 TRBV6-1 CAITRGPMNTEAFF TGTGCCATCACCAGGGGGCCAATGAACACTGAAGCTTTCTTT
TRBJ1-1 NA NA TRBV19 CASKDRLNTEAFF TGTGCCAGCAAAGACAGGCTGAACACTGAAGCTTTCTTT
TRBJ2-7 NA NA TRBV6-1 CASSAGTASSYEQYF TGTGCCAGCAGCGCCGGGACCGCGAGCTCCTACGAGCAGTACTTC
TRBJ2-5 once NA TRBV4-3 CASSQGLGGIETQYF TGCGCCAGCAGCCAAGGGCTTGGAGGTATTGAGACCCAGTACTTC
TRBJ1-2 NA TRBD1 TRBV7-6 CASSLDSVPGQGANYGYTF TGTGCCAGCAGCTTGGATAGCGTCCCCGGACAGGGGGCTAACTATGGCTACACCTTC
TRBJ1-1 NA NA TRBV6-6 CASSSSRQTNTEAFF TGTGCCAGCAGTTCAAGTCGACAGACGAACACTGAAGCTTTCTTT
TRBJ2-3 NA TRBD1 TRBV4-1 CASSQDERDRPLHTQYF TGCGCCAGCAGCCAAGATGAAAGGGACAGGCCACTACATACGCAGTATTTT
TRBJ1-1 few NA TRBV6-5 CASSYSPGLGDTEAFF TGTGCCAGCAGTTACTCACCAGGCCTGGGGGACACTGAAGCTTTCTTT
TRBJ2-7 NA NA TRBV19 CASSEDYEQYF TGTGCCAGTTCGGAGGACTACGAGCAGTACTTC
TRBJ1-5 few NA TRBV30 CAWSLGTNNQPQHF TGTGCCTGGAGTTTGGGGACGAACAATCAGCCCCAGCATTTT
TRBJ2-3 NA NA TRBV7-8 CASSLFSTDTQYF TGTGCCAGCAGCTTATTCAGCACAGATACGCAGTATTTT
TRBJ1-1 few NA TRBV5-1 CASSFGTNTEAFF TGCGCCAGCAGCTTTGGGACTAACACTGAAGCTTTCTTT
TRBJ2-7 once TRBD1 TRBV5-1 CASSWEGQGVSYEQYF TGCGCCAGCAGCTGGGAAGGACAGGGGGTTTCCTACGAGCAGTACTTC
TRBJ2-1 NA NA TRBV7-5 CARSLIRGNEQFF TGTGCCAGAAGCTTAATCCGGGGCAATGAGCAGTTCTTC
TRBJ2-7 NA NA TRBV29-1 CSVAGSYEQYF TGCAGCGTTGCGGGCAGTTACGAGCAGTACTTC
TRBJ1-2 NA NA TRBV5-6 CASSATGPANYGYTF TGTGCCAGCAGCGCGACAGGACCAGCTAACTATGGCTACACCTTC
TRBJ2-7 NA NA TRBV29-1 CSGRVSEDEQYF TGCAGCGGGCGGGTGTCAGAGGACGAGCAGTACTTC
TRBJ2-2 NA NA TRBV11-1 CASSLRGTGELFF TGTGCCAGCAGCTTGAGGGGCACCGGGGAGCTGTTTTTT
TRBJ2-5 NA TRBD2 TRBV15 CATSRVAGSNSQETQYF TGTGCCACCAGCAGAGTAGCGGGGAGCAACTCCCAAGAGACCCAGTACTTC
TRBJ2-2 NA NA TRBV2 CASSPRPGVGTGELFF TGTGCCAGCTCCCCCAGGCCCGGGGTGGGCACCGGGGAGCTGTTTTTT
TRBJ2-7 NA TRBD1 TRBV6-5 CASSFYRGYHEQYF TGTGCCAGCAGTTTTTACAGGGGCTACCACGAGCAGTACTTC
TRBJ1-2 NA NA TRBV27 CASRSPFQSNYGYTF TGTGCCAGCAGATCTCCCTTCCAGTCCAACTATGGCTACACCTTC
TRBJ2-2 once NA TRBV4-3 CASSQDEEPGELFF TGCGCCAGCAGCCAAGATGAGGAGCCCGGGGAGCTGTTTTTT
TRBJ2-7 few TRBD1 TRBV19 CASSGNRGFDYEQYF TGTGCCAGTAGTGGAAACAGGGGGTTTGACTACGAGCAGTACTTC
TRBJ1-1 NA NA TRBV5-1 CASRSGTPTIGDTEAFF TGCGCCAGCAGATCCGGGACACCCACAATAGGGGACACTGAAGCTTTCTTT
TRBJ2-5 once TRBD2 TRBV6-1 CASSESPGTSGETQYF TGTGCCAGCAGTGAATCTCCCGGGACTAGCGGGGAGACCCAGTACTTC
TRBJ1-2 NA NA TRBV5-4 CASSLGEGGYTF TGTGCCAGCAGCTTAGGTGAGGGGGGCTACACCTTC
TRBJ2-3 NA NA TRBV7-9 CASSLGPGATDTQYF TGTGCCAGCAGCTTAGGGCCCGGGGCCACAGATACGCAGTATTTT
TRBJ2-7 NA NA TRBV5-1 CASSLLGLIPDEQYF TGCGCCAGCAGCTTGCTGGGACTCATACCCGACGAGCAGTACTTC
TRBJ1-1 NA TRBD1 TRBV7-2 CASSLDRGFEAFF TGTGCCAGCAGCTTGGACAGGGGCTTTGAAGCTTTCTTT
TRBJ2-7 NA TRBD2 TRBV7-2 CASSFATSGMSSYEQYF TGTGCCAGCAGCTTCGCGACTAGCGGTATGAGCTCCTACGAGCAGTACTTC
TRBJ2-6 NA NA TRBV10-3 CAIKNSGANVLTF TGTGCCATCAAGAACTCTGGGGCCAACGTCCTGACTTTC